Each of the 17 T cell receptor beta chains below was sequenced from the same sample in a study of T-cell reconstitution after alpha-beta-depleted transplantation in children. As it was prepared, the TCRbeta library received unique molecular identifiers. TCRdb called the PCR reads again in MiXCR, with one record for every CDR3 protein. The sample consists of about a million distinct CDR3 sequences, 25% to 30% of them appearing once. The starting material was PBMCs, mostly from graft donor cells, obtained 360 days after TCRalphabeta/CD19-depleted stem cell transplant. The origin of the receptors is a boy under two years old who had a stem cell transplant for SCID, so the T cells may come from the graft donor.

The chain couples TRBV5-1 to TRBJ2-3; TRBD2 agrees at 11 bases. The germline gives CDR1 SGHRS, CDR2 YFSETQ. This CDR3 is built from 16 residues. V lost 9 bases to trimming and J lost 4 bases; unmatched junction nucleotides: 13. The CDR3 DNA reads TGCGCCACCTCCGGACTAGCGGGTTCTAGGGCAGATACGCAGTATTTT. This sequence encodes CATSGLAGSRADTQYF.

This clonotype has only a few counts. The chain has TRBV18 and TRBJ2-5; no definite D call. V gave up 3 bases and J gave up 3 bases, with 8 bases separating them. The germline V gene has CDR1 KGHSH and CDR2 LQKENI. This CDR3 has 13 residues. Written as DNA, the CDR3 is TGTGCCAGCTCACCCAACCTCAAAGAGACCCAGTACTTC. Translating gives CASSPNLKETQYF. Drawing the rest from reference TRBV18 and TRBJ2-5, the complete variable domain is NAGVMQNPRHLVRRRGQEARLRCSPMKGHSHVYWYRQLPEEGLKFMVYLQKENIIDESGMPKERFSAEFPKEGPSILRIQQVVRGDSAAYFCASSPNLKETQYFGPGTRLLVL.

This clonotype was detected a few times. The chain combines TRBV10-3 with TRBJ2-3, with D possibly being TRBD2 (7 bases). The V end lost 4 bases, the J end lost 5 bases, and 16 bases lay between the germline ends. The CDR3 covers 15 residues. Germline V gives CDR1 ENHRY, CDR2 SYGVKD. CDR3 loop: CAISGPGGPGDTQYF. CDR3 bases: TGTGCCATCAGTGGCCCGGGGGGCCCCGGAGATACGCAGTATTTT.

The V gene is TRBV12-3 or TRBV12-4, the J gene TRBJ1-3; TRBD1 agrees at 10 bases. The CDR3 length is 15 residues. The V gene end was trimmed by 5 bases and the J gene end by 2 bases; junction bases not matched to a gene: 3. CDR3 in amino acids: CASSPDRGPGNTIYF. The CDR3 region has the DNA TGTGCCAGCAGTCCCGACAGGGGGCCTGGAAACACCATATATTTT.

This clonotype came up once. The gene calls are TRBV5-1 and TRBJ2-3, with D perhaps matching TRBD1 (6 bases). The CDR3 has 14 residues. Germline V CDR1 and CDR2: SGHRS, YFSETQ. Trimming removed 3 bases from V and 5 bases from J, with 13 bases in between. Here the CDR3 reads CASSWGPSGDTQYF. CDR3 nucleotide sequence: TGCGCCAGCAGCTGGGGGCCCAGCGGAGATACGCAGTATTTT.

This clonotype showed up just a few times. This chain joins TRBV20-1 and TRBJ2-7, with D possibly matching TRBD2 (6 bases). Trimming pared 3 bases from V and 10 bases from J, leaving 19 bases between. Germline V CDR1 and CDR2: DFQATT, SNEGSKA (reference sequence). The CDR3 sequence is 13 residues long. In DNA, the CDR3 is TGCAGTGCTAGCGCTACTTCTCCGGGACTTCAGTACTTC. Protein: CSASATSPGLQYF.

The chain links TRBV6-1 to TRBJ2-1; TRBD2 matches 9 bases. Per germline, CDR1 MNHNS and CDR2 SASEGT. This CDR3 spans 18 amino acids. With 5 bases clipped from V and 6 bases from J, the junction kept 17 bases outside the gene matches. CDR3 sequence reads: CASSKTRTLAGFSNEQFF. The CDR3 nucleotides read TGTGCCAGCAGTAAAACCCGGACCCTAGCGGGGTTTTCCAATGAGCAGTTCTTC.

This clonotype was picked up a small number of times. The V call is TRBV14, the J call TRBJ2-1; D gene unclear. The V gene lost 3 bases and the J gene lost 6 bases, with 9 bases spanning the gap. Germline-derived CDR1 and CDR2 are SGHDN and FVKESK. This CDR3 region has 13 residues. The CDR3 DNA sequence: TGTGCCAGCAGCCAGTTTGGGGTCAATGAGCAGTTCTTC. Translating it yields CASSQFGVNEQFF.

This clonotype was recorded at least ten times. The rearrangement uses TRBV12-3 or TRBV12-4 and TRBJ2-1; unclear D gene. V was clipped by 1 base and J by 8 bases, with 6 bases between them. The length of the CDR3 is 12 residues. The CDR3 nucleotides are TGTGCCAGCAGTTTAGGGGTGGATGAGCAGTTCTTC. Amino acids: CASSLGVDEQFF.

This clonotype was picked up a small number of times. The CDR3 loop is CAWSRNTEAFF. The CDR3 DNA reads TGTGCCTGGAGTAGGAACACTGAAGCTTTCTTT. The rearrangement links TRBV30 to TRBJ1-1, with D unresolved. V was cut by 2 bases and J by 1 base, with 2 bases left in between. The CDR3 is 11 residues long. Germline values: CDR1 GTSNPN, CDR2 SVGIG (reference sequence). Variable domain in full (rest from reference TRBV30 and TRBJ1-1): SQTIHQWPATLVQPVGSPLSLECTVEGTSNPNLYWYRQAAGRGLQLLFYSVGIGQISSEVPQNLSASRPQDRQFILSSKKLLLSDSGFYLCAWSRNTEAFFGQGTRLTVV.

This clonotype was detected a few times. This sequence joins TRBV24-1 and TRBJ2-1; perhaps D is TRBD1 or TRBD2 (5 bases each). Trimming took off 2 bases at V and 10 bases at J, with 14 bases between the two ends. CDR1 and CDR2 (germline): KGHDR, SFDVKD. The CDR3 has 14 residues. CDR3 amino acids: CATSDSGTPLEQFF. DNA of the CDR3: TGTGCCACCAGTGATTCAGGGACCCCCCTGGAGCAGTTCTTC.

V usage is TRBV2 and J usage is TRBJ2-1; D assignment may be TRBD1 or TRBD2 (5 bases each). This CDR3 has 14 amino acids. V was clipped by 3 bases and J by 10 bases, with 16 bases between them. The germline gives CDR1 SNHLY, CDR2 FYNNEI. The DNA of the CDR3 is TGTGCCAGCAGTGATGGCTGGCAGGGCGGGGAGCAGTTCTTC. It codes for CASSDGWQGGEQFF.

The table lists this clonotype with many counts. The chain is built from TRBV5-1 and TRBJ2-1; 7 bases map to TRBD1. J was trimmed by 4 bases and V by 1 base; bases with no gene match: 14. This CDR3 spans 18 amino acids. Germline values: CDR1 SGHRS, CDR2 YFSETQ. CDR3 protein: CASSLSDFQGVGYNEQFF. In DNA form, the CDR3 reads TGCGCCAGCAGCTTGAGTGACTTCCAGGGGGTGGGTTACAATGAGCAGTTCTTC.

V is TRBV29-1 and J is TRBJ1-1; D is unclear. V gave up 6 bases and J gave up 1 base, with 9 bases separating them. This CDR3 has 12 amino acids. Germline V CDR1 and CDR2: SQVTM, ANQGSEA. The CDR3 is CSVSWPNTEAFF. Written as DNA, the CDR3 is TGCAGCGTAAGCTGGCCGAACACTGAAGCTTTCTTT.

This clonotype was seen more than once but under ten times. V and J are TRBV7-9 and TRBJ2-7, with a tentative D call TRBD1 (6 bases). The ends were cut back, 3 bases at V and 7 bases at J, with 19 bases in the middle. The CDR3 has 15 amino acids. Germline loops: CDR1 SEHNR, CDR2 FQNEAQ (reference sequence). CDR3: CASSFPPGAMGEQYF. CDR3 sequence (DNA): TGTGCCAGCAGCTTCCCCCCAGGGGCCATGGGTGAGCAGTACTTC.

Only a few counts were recorded for this clonotype. The chain combines TRBV9 with TRBJ2-1; 7 nucleotides agree with TRBD1. V lost 3 bases and J lost 3; bases outside the gene matches: 6. There are 15 residues in the CDR3. Germline CDR1 is SGDLS and CDR2 is YYNGEE. In DNA, the CDR3 is TGTGCCAGCAGCGCCCTCCGGGACAGCTACAATGAGCAGTTCTTC. This encodes CASSALRDSYNEQFF.

J is TRBJ2-3 and V is TRBV15; D is tentatively TRBD1 or TRBD2 (5 bases each). Germline CDR1 is LNHNV and CDR2 is YYDKDF (reference sequence). This CDR3 contains 12 residues. The V and J ends lost 0 bases and 10 bases respectively, with 8 bases between them. The CDR3 loop is CATSRDRDPQYF. Written as DNA, the CDR3 is TGTGCCACCAGCAGAGATCGGGACCCGCAGTATTTT.